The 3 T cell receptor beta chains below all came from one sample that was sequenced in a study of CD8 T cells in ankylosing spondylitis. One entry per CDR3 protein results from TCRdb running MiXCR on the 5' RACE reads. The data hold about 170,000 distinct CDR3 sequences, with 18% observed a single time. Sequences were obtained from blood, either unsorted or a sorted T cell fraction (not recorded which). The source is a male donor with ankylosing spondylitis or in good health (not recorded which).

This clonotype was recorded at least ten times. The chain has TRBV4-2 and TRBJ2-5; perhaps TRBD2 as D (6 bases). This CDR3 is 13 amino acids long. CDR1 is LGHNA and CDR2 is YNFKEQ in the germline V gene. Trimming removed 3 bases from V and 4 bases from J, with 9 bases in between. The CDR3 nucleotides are TGTGCCAGCAGCCAGGGAGCGGGAGAGACCCAGTACTTC. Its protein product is CASSQGAGETQYF.

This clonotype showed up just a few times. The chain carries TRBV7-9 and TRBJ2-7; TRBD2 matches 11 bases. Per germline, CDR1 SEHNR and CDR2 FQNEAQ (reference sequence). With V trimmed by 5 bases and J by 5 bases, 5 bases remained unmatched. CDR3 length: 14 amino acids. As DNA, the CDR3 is TGTGCCAGCAGCCCATCGGGACTAGCGGACGAGCAGTACTTC. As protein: CASSPSGLADEQYF.

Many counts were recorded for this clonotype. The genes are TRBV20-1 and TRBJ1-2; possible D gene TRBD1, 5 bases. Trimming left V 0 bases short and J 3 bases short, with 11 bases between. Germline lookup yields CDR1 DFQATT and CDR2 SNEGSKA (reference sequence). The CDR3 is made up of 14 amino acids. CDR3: CSARDLRGDYGYTF. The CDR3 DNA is TGCAGTGCTAGAGATCTTAGGGGAGACTATGGCTACACCTTC.